Shown below are 11 T cell receptor beta chains from a single sample sequenced in a study of blood T cell repertoires in COVID-19. Profiled with immunoSEQ multiplex PCR; TCRdb holds only in-frame clones, not every one. Of approximately 390,000 clones in the sample, 70% to 90% were seen once. The specimen was peripheral blood. Source of these receptors: a woman aged 55-69 years with COVID-19, enrolled during active disease.

The genes are TRBV7-9 and TRBJ2-5; 8 bases align to TRBD2. Trimming at V came to 1 base and at J to 5 bases, leaving 9 bases not matched to a gene. The V gene's germline CDR1 is SEHNR and CDR2 FQNEAQ (reference sequence). The CDR3 runs to 16 residues. In DNA, the CDR3 is TGTGCCAGCAGCTTAGATACGGGGGGGCCGACTGAGACCCAGTACTTC. Residues: CASSLDTGGPTETQYF.

This clone was found once. The chain uses TRBV6-5 and TRBJ2-5; D may be TRBD2 (6 bases). The CDR3 extends over 12 amino acids. CDR1 is MNHEY, CDR2 SVGAGI, per germline. Trimming removed 6 bases at V and 7 bases at J, with 12 bases between. The CDR3 is CASRPNGGTQYF. CDR3 bases: TGTGCCAGCAGACCTAACGGGGGGACCCAGTACTTC.

The chain links TRBV6-1 to TRBJ2-3, with 10 nucleotides matching TRBD1. With V trimmed by 0 bases and J by 1 base, 4 bases remained unmatched. This CDR3 has 17 amino acids. CDR1 is MNHNS and CDR2 is SASEGT in the germline V gene. The CDR3 sequence: CASSEAGTGVRTDTQYF. As DNA, the CDR3 is TGTGCCAGCAGTGAAGCCGGGACAGGGGTTCGCACAGATACGCAGTATTTT.

V and J are TRBV28 and TRBJ2-3; TRBD2 is a possible D gene (5 bases). V was shortened by 6 bases and J by 2 bases, with 6 bases between the two germline ends. The CDR3 extends over 12 amino acids. Germline V lookup: CDR1 MDHEN, CDR2 SYDVKM. The DNA of the CDR3 is TGTGCCAGCAGCGGGGTCACAGATACGCAGTATTTT. Its translation is CASSGVTDTQYF. Drawing the rest from reference TRBV28 and TRBJ2-3, the complete variable domain is DVKVTQSSRYLVKRTGEKVFLECVQDMDHENMFWYRQDPGLGLRLIYFSYDVKMKEKGDIPEGYSVSREKKERFSLILESASTNQTSMYLCASSGVTDTQYFGPGTRLTVL.

This clone came up once. Possible read error: a much larger clone is one base away. This chain joins TRBV27 and TRBJ2-7, with 7 positions matching TRBD1. CDR1 MNHEY and CDR2 SMNVEV come from the germline V gene (reference sequence). Trimming took 3 bases from V and 1 from J; bases not matched to a gene: 0. This CDR3 region has 13 residues. CDR3 in DNA: TGTGCCAGCAGTTTGGGACAGTCCTACGAGCAGTACTTC. Translation gives CASSLGQSYEQYF.

The chain is built from TRBV6-5 and TRBJ1-5; TRBD1 matches at 8 bases. This CDR3 is 14 amino acids long. The junction had 6 bases not matched to a gene; V was cut back by 6 bases and J by 5 bases. Germline V gives CDR1 MNHEY, CDR2 SVGAGI. Here the CDR3 reads CASRGQGGYQPQHF. CDR3 coding DNA: TGTGCCAGCAGAGGACAGGGAGGGTATCAGCCCCAGCATTTT.

The gene calls are TRBV5-1 and TRBJ1-6; TRBD1 agrees at 7 bases. The CDR3 loop spans 16 amino acids. Germline V CDR1 and CDR2: SGHRS, YFSETQ. Trimming cost V 0 bases and J 0 bases; bases outside gene matches: 0. CDR3 in amino acids: CASSLGDSSYNSPLHF. The CDR3 region has the DNA TGCGCCAGCAGCTTGGGGGACAGCTCCTATAATTCACCCCTCCACTTT.

This chain links TRBV27 with TRBJ1-2; 10 bases are a match to TRBD1. Germline CDR1 and CDR2: MNHEY and SMNVEV (reference sequence). V shed 2 bases and J 8 bases; nucleotides not matched to a gene: 2. The length of the CDR3 is 13 residues. The CDR3 bases are TGTGCCAGCAGTTTAGGACAGGGGGGAGGCTACACCTTC. This encodes CASSLGQGGGYTF.

Notes on this clone: This specimen includes other DNA sequences encoding the same CDR3. This chain links TRBV24-1 with TRBJ2-2, with D possibly TRBD2 on 5 matching bases. Germline V gives CDR1 KGHDR, CDR2 SFDVKD. This CDR3 is built from 13 residues. The ends were cut back, 2 bases at V and 5 bases at J, with 5 bases in the middle. DNA for the CDR3: TGTGCCACCAGTGATTCGGGGACCGGGGAGCTGTTTTTT. Translation gives CATSDSGTGELFF.

This chain connects TRBV5-4 to TRBJ2-2; D not certain. Trimming shortened V by 1 base and J by 4 bases, and 5 bases separated the two germline ends. CDR3 length: 13 residues. Germline V lookup: CDR1 SGHNT, CDR2 YYREEE (reference sequence). The CDR3, as DNA: TGTGCCAGCAGCTTGATCTCCACCGGGGAGCTGTTTTTT. Translated: CASSLISTGELFF.

With respect to this clone: Within the sample, other DNA sequences also encode this same CDR3. This chain links TRBV28 with TRBJ1-5, with 8 bases lining up with TRBD1. V lost 6 bases to trimming and J lost 0 bases; unmatched junction nucleotides: 7. The CDR3 is made up of 16 amino acids. The germline V gene encodes CDR1 MDHEN and CDR2 SYDVKM. CDR3 amino acids: CASSLVGQDSNQPQHF. CDR3 nucleotide sequence: TGTGCCAGCAGCTTAGTGGGACAGGATAGCAATCAGCCCCAGCATTTT.